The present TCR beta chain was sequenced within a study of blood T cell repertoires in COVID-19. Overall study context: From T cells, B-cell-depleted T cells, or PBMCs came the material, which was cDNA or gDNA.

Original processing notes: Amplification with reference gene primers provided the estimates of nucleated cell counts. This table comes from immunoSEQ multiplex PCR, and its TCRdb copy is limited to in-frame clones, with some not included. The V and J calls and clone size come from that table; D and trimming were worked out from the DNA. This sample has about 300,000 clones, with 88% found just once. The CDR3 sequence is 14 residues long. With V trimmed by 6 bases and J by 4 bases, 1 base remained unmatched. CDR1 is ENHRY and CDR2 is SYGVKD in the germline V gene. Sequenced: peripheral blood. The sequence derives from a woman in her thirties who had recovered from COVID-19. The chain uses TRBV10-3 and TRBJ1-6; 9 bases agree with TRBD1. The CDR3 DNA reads TGTGCCATCAGAGGGACAGGGTATAATTCACCCCTCCACTTT. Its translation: CAIRGTGYNSPLHF.